In this sample, the clone carrying this T cell receptor (beta chain) turned up once. Only in-frame clones appear in the TCRdb table, and some are missing; sequencing was by immunoSEQ multiplex PCR. Of around 97,000 clones detected, roughly 90% appear once; the ten largest clones hold 3.5%. J gave up 5 bases and V 7 bases, and 12 bases lay outside the gene matches. The CDR3 extends over 16 amino acids. Per germline, CDR1 MNHEY and CDR2 SMNVEV (reference sequence). The data are from a study of blood T cell repertoires in COVID-19. Material: peripheral blood. The clonotype originates from a woman in her sixties or seventies with acute or convalescent COVID-19. The chain joins TRBV27 to TRBJ1-1, with TRBD1 identical over 11 bases. The CDR3 here is CASTRTGGALTTEAFF. The CDR3 DNA sequence: TGTGCCAGCACCCGGACAGGGGGCGCCTTGACAACTGAAGCTTTCTTT.